The 10 T cell receptor beta chains below come from one sample, sequenced in a study of spatial heterogeneity in lung cancer. Noted time point: blood at routine non-recurrence follow-up after resection. TCRdb re-called the 5' RACE reads through MiXCR, storing one row per CDR3 protein. Among around 20,000 distinct CDR3 sequences listed, 9.2% were seen once. This material consisted of PBMCs, taken at follow-up. These receptors were collected from a male donor with early-stage non-small cell lung cancer.

This clonotype was observed many times. V is TRBV3-1 and J is TRBJ2-7, with D possibly matching TRBD2 (6 bases). This CDR3 contains 17 residues. V lost 0 bases and J lost 2, with 17 bases in between. Germline-derived CDR1 and CDR2 are LGHDT and YNNKEL (reference sequence). CDR3 nucleotides: TGTGCCAGCAGCCAAGATCTGCTGACTAGTAGTACCTACGAGCAGTACTTC. Translation: CASSQDLLTSSTYEQYF.

Ten or more counts support this clonotype. The chain recombines TRBV4-1 with TRBJ2-3; 9 nucleotides match TRBD1. The ends lost 4 bases at V and 0 bases at J; junction bases unmatched: 8. The CDR3 has 17 residues. The germline V gene has CDR1 MGHRA and CDR2 YSYEKL. The CDR3 nucleotides are TGCGCCAGCAGCCGAGTGGGACAGGGAAGGAGCACAGATACGCAGTATTTT. Translated, it gives CASSRVGQGRSTDTQYF.

This clonotype came up many times. The chain's CDR3 is CASSPRTSGNNEQFF. CDR3 nucleotides: TGTGCCAGCAGTCCAAGGACTAGCGGCAACAATGAGCAGTTCTTC. V usage is TRBV27 and J usage is TRBJ2-1; 10 bases fit TRBD2. V dropped 5 bases and J dropped 5; count of bases not matched to a gene: 6. Per the germline V gene, CDR1 is MNHEY and CDR2 is SMNVEV (reference sequence). This CDR3 spans 15 amino acids.

There are a few counts of this clonotype. It is likely a read error, because the conserved phenylalanine at the end of the CDR3 is missing. This chain joins TRBV29-1 and TRBJ1-2; the match to TRBD1 covers 9 bases. The V gene end was trimmed by 2 bases and the J gene end by 5 bases; junction bases not matched to a gene: 6. The CDR3 length is 14 residues. Looked up from germline, CDR1 is SQVTM and CDR2 is ANQGSEA. CDR3 nucleotides: TGCAGCGTTGAAAGGGACAGGGTTAGGTATGGCTACACCCTC. It specifies CSVERDRVRYGYTL.

This clonotype came up a few times. This chain's CDR3 is CSVPQGGTNEKLFF. CDR3 sequence (DNA): TGCAGCGTTCCACAGGGGGGAACTAATGAAAAACTGTTTTTT. This chain links TRBV29-1 with TRBJ1-4; TRBD1 matches at 8 bases. CDR3 length equals 14 residues. V lost 5 bases and J lost 1; bases outside the gene matches: 3. Germline-derived CDR1 and CDR2 are SQVTM and ANQGSEA.

This clonotype appeared many times. The J gene is TRBJ2-2, the V gene TRBV12-3 or TRBV12-4; TRBD2 aligns across 7 bases. Trimming cost V 3 bases and J 5 bases; bases outside gene matches: 9. The CDR3 is 16 amino acids. The CDR3 sequence: CASSLAAGMGTGELFF. DNA for the CDR3: TGTGCCAGCAGTTTGGCAGCGGGGATGGGGACCGGGGAGCTGTTTTTT.

This clonotype was detected ten times or more. CDR3 sequence: CAISDPRAARGTGELFF. The CDR3 DNA reads TGTGCCATCAGTGATCCCCGAGCGGCGAGGGGTACCGGGGAGCTGTTTTTT. This chain links TRBV10-3 with TRBJ2-2; perhaps D is TRBD1 or TRBD2 (5 bases each). There are 17 residues in the CDR3. Germline V gene data show CDR1 as ENHRY and CDR2 as SYGVKD. V was clipped by 3 bases and J by 5 bases, with 19 bases between them.

This clonotype was detected ten times or more. The V gene is TRBV11-3, the J gene TRBJ2-7, with 7 bases lining up with TRBD1. Trimming at V came to 1 base and at J to 6 bases, leaving 3 bases not matched to a gene. CDR1 is SGHNT and CDR2 is YENEEA in the germline V gene. The CDR3 length is 13 residues. The CDR3 sequence is CASSLGNRGEQYF. CDR3 DNA: TGTGCCAGCAGCTTAGGAAACAGGGGCGAGCAGTACTTC.

This clonotype showed up just a few times. The rearrangement links TRBV19 to TRBJ2-7, with TRBD2 matching 14 bases. CDR1 and CDR2 from the germline V gene are LNHDA and SQIVND (reference sequence). Unmatched junction bases numbered 6, after V lost 3 bases and J lost 2 bases. The CDR3 loop spans 17 amino acids. CDR3 in DNA: TGTGCCAGTAGTATGATGACGACTAGCGGGAGGGCCTACGAGCAGTACTTC. Protein sequence: CASSMMTTSGRAYEQYF.

In this sample, this clonotype is large. The V gene is TRBV6-1, the J gene TRBJ1-2; D not certain. CDR1 and CDR2 (germline): MNHNS, SASEGT. V lost 3 bases to trimming and J lost 3 bases, with 8 bases between them. This CDR3 contains 13 residues. Here the CDR3 reads CASSDLQYYGYTF. The DNA of the CDR3 is TGTGCCAGCAGTGACCTACAGTACTATGGCTACACCTTC.